This paragraph reports one T cell receptor (beta chain). Its antigen is undetermined. Sequenced by immunoSEQ multiplex PCR; TCRdb stores in-frame clones only, minus some. The sample carries 100,000 or so clones, just over 90% recorded once. The sample is drawn from a study of T cell responses to AZD1222 COVID-19 vaccine. Overall study results and limits: Clonal diversity was possibly underestimated, and white British individuals and females predominated among donors.

This CDR3 contains 14 residues. Germline V gene lookup returns CDR1 PRHDT and CDR2 FYEKMQ (reference sequence). Trimming took 4 bases from V and 5 from J; bases not matched to a gene: 6. This TCR was recovered from an adult in good health. The material was peripheral blood, obtained on day 0 of AZD1222 vaccination. The chain has TRBV13 and TRBJ2-7, with 9 bases matching TRBD1. The DNA of the CDR3 is TGTGCCAGCAGCTATAGGACAGGGGTCGACGAGCAGTACTTC. It translates to CASSYRTGVDEQYF.